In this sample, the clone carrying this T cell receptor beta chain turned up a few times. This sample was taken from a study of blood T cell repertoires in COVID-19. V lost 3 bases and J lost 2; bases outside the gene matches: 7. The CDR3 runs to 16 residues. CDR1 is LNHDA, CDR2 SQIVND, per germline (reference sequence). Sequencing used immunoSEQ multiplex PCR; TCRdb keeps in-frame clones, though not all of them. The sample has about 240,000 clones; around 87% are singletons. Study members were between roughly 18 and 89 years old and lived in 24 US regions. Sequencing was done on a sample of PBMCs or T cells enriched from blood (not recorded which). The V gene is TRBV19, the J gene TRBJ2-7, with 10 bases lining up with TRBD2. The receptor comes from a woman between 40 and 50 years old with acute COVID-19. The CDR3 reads CASSIRGTSEAYEQYF. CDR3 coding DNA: TGTGCCAGTAGTATCCGCGGGACTAGCGAGGCCTACGAGCAGTACTTC.